This T cell receptor (beta chain) was identified in a study of blood T cell repertoires in COVID-19. Turning to the study itself: Collection of acute and convalescent COVID-19 samples took place in the United States, Italy and Spain. T cells, B-cell-depleted T cells, or PBMCs supplied cDNA or gDNA.

The CDR3 contains 12 residues. Germline loops: CDR1 SNHLY, CDR2 FYNNEI. V lost 7 bases and J lost 8, with 12 bases in between. Original analysis: Counts of nucleated cells, estimated from reference gene primer amplification, were obtained. Using immunoSEQ multiplex PCR, the repertoire was profiled, and TCRdb retains in-frame clones only, with some absent. V and J calls and clone size are copied from that table; D and trimming were computed from the DNA. In the table there are more than 80,000 clones, 84% of which are singletons. The receptor comes from a woman aged 60 to 75 with acute or convalescent COVID-19. This sequence joins TRBV2 and TRBJ2-1; TRBD1 is a possible D gene (6 bases). The sequenced sample was peripheral blood. CDR3 DNA: TGTGCCAGCAAGTGGACAGTACATGAGCAGTTCTTC. As protein: CASKWTVHEQFF.